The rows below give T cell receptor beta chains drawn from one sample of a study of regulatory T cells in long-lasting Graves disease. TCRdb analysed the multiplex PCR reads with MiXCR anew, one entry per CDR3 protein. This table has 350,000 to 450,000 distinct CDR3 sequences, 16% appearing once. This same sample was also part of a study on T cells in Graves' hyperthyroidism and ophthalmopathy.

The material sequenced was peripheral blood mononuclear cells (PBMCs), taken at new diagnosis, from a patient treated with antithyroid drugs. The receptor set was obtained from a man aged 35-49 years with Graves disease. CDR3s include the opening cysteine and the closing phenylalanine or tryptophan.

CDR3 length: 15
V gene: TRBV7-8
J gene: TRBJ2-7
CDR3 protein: CASRGTSGAAYEQYF

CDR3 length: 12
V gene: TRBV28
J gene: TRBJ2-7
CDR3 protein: CASSLRLAEQYF

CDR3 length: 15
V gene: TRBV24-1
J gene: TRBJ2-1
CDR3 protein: CATSDLNPGGNEQFF

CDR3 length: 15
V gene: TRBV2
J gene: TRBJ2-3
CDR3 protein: CASAIPGGLTDTQYF

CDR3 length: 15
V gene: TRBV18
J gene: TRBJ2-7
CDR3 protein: CASSPARDSTYEQYF

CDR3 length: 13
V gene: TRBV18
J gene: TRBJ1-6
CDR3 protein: CASSQESGTPLHF

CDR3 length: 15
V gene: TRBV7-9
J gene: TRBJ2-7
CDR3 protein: CASSSSRDSSYEQYF

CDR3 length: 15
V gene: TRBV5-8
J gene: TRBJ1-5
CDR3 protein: CASRPRADYNQPQHF

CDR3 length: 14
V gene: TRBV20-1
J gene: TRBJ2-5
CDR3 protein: CSAPSGGAVETQYF

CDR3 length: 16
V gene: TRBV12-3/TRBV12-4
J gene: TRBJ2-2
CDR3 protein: CASSLAQASNTGELFF

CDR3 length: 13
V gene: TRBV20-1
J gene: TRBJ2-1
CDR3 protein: CSAAQGSYNEQFF

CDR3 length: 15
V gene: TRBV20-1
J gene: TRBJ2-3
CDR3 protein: CSAPKTSGGADTQYF

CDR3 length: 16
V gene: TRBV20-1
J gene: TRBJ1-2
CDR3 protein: CSARDRLRHINYGYTF

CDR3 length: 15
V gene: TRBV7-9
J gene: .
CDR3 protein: CASSFPSSGRETQYF

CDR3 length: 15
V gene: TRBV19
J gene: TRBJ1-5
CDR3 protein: CASRKGGSSNQPQHF

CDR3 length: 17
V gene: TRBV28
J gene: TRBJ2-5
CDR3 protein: CASSPTGLAGGRETQYF

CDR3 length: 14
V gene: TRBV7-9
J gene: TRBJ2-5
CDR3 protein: CASSSQGDGETQYF

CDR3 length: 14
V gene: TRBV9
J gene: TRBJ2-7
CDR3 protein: CASSISQFGNEQYF

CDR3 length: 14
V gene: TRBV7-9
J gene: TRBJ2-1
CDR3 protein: CASSCPTETNEQFF

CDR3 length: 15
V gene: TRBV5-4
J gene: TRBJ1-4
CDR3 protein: CASSLAGERDEKLFF

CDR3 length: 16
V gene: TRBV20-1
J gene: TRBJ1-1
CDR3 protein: CSVSGTGASMNTEAFF

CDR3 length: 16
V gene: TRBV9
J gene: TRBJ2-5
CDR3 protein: CASSVGSTGRQETQYF

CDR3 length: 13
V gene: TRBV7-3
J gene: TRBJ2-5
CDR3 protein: CASSPRAGQTQYF

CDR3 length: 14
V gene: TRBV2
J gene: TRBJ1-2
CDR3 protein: CASSEAHARGGYTF

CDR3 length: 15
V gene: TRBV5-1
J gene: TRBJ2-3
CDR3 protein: CASSLVETHTDTQYF

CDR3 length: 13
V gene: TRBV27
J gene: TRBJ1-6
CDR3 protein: CASSLFRGSPLHF

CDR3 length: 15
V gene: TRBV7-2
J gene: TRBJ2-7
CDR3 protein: CASSPRTASSYEQYF